This TCR beta chain was obtained from a study of T cell changes during pregnancy in multiple sclerosis. This CDR3 has 13 residues. V was cut by 5 bases and J by 9 bases, with 14 bases left in between. CDR1 and CDR2 (germline): SEHNR, FQNEAQ (reference sequence). Sequencing was performed with immunoSEQ multiplex PCR; in TCRdb, only in-frame clones are kept and a portion is missing. The data contain approximately 100,000 clones, 92% of them singletons. The material was peripheral blood, obtained after pregnancy. This rearrangement joins TRBV7-9 to TRBJ2-4; the D gene is possibly TRBD2 (5 bases). The TCR comes from a female donor with multiple sclerosis, enrolled in a pregnancy study. In DNA form, the CDR3 reads TGTGCCAGCAGCCACGACCTGAGGGTCATTCAGTACTTC. Its translation is CASSHDLRVIQYF.